This T cell receptor (beta chain) derives from a study of OX40 agonist ivuxolimab in advanced cancers. About the research overall: People in dose escalation had one of these cancers: hepatocellular carcinoma, melanoma, renal cell or head and neck cancer.

Sequencing used immunoSEQ multiplex PCR; TCRdb keeps in-frame clones, though not all of them. The table lists about 91,000 clones, around 84% of them singletons. The CDR3 loop spans 17 amino acids. Trimming removed 2 bases from V and 9 bases from J, with 23 bases in between. The V gene's germline CDR1 is MDHEN and CDR2 SYDVKM. The sequence was obtained from an adult with an advanced solid tumor such as melanoma, head and neck, liver or kidney cancer. Sequenced here: CD4+ or CD8+ T cells sorted from blood, sampled in a trial of the OX40 agonist ivuxolimab. V is TRBV28 and J is TRBJ2-1; tentatively, D is TRBD2 (6 bases). The CDR3 protein is CASSLQRLGLAKGEQFF. The CDR3 bases are TGTGCCAGCAGTTTACAACGGCTGGGACTGGCAAAGGGTGAGCAGTTCTTC.